This T cell receptor beta chain was identified in a study of T cell responses to AZD1222 COVID-19 vaccine. Study results and limitations: The number of AZD1222 recipients seropositive at baseline was only five to seven.

Repertoires were generated with immunoSEQ multiplex PCR, while TCRdb's copy carries only in-frame clones and drops some. The sample shows 150,000 to 180,000 clones, 87% of them seen only once. In the case of this clone: Its antigen is currently unknown.

Trimming removed 5 bases at V and 0 bases at J, with 15 bases between. This CDR3 region has 16 residues. Germline lookup yields CDR1 PRHDT and CDR2 FYEKMQ (reference sequence). The receptor comes from an adult who received the AZD1222 COVID-19 vaccine. This chain uses TRBV13 with TRBJ2-3; D not certain. The specimen was peripheral blood, collected 28 days after the second AZD1222 dose. CDR3 protein: CASSDAVRTSTDTQYF. The CDR3 DNA is TGTGCCAGCAGCGACGCAGTCAGGACGAGCACAGATACGCAGTATTTT.